This is a list of T cell receptor beta chains from one sample in a study of CXCR3-negative and CXCR3-positive naive CD8 T cells. TCRdb re-called the 5' RACE reads and gives one entry per CDR3 protein, without DNA. Reported are 56,000 or so distinct CDR3 sequences; the ten largest clones contain less than 25%. The sequencing sample was made of memory CD8+ T cells from blood. These receptors all come from a human donor in good health. Some clones in this sample may be carry-over from other donors' samples. The CDR3 runs from the conserved cysteine through the conserved F or W.

v_call	cdr3_length	j_call	cdr3_aa
TRBV6-2/TRBV6-3	16	TRBJ2-7	CASSYGDHSGSREQYF
TRBV5-1	16	TRBJ2-1	CASSLLASGDYNEQFF
TRBV24-1	14	TRBJ2-7	CATSDSDRVYEQYF
TRBV29-1	13	TRBJ2-7	CSGKARAGYEQYF
TRBV6-2/TRBV6-3	14	TRBJ2-3	CASDEGAGVGTQYF
TRBV6-6	15	TRBJ2-1	CASSYLAGGHNEQFF
TRBV6-2/TRBV6-3	16	TRBJ1-1	CASSYSETGGGYEAFF
TRBV5-1	14	TRBJ1-1	CASTIRPGNTEAFF
TRBV7-2	14	TRBJ2-7	CASSLILGMNEQYF
TRBV12-3/TRBV12-4	15	TRBJ2-1	CASSPDRGEDNEQFF
TRBV20-1	15	TRBJ2-1	CSARELAGEYNERFF
TRBV7-9	15	TRBJ1-3	CASSLAPQTGNTIYF
TRBV5-1	14	TRBJ2-6	CASSLVSGANVLTF
TRBV7-8	14	TRBJ2-3	CASVGGPSTDTQYF
TRBV29-1	13	TRBJ1-1	CSVARPQTAEAFF
TRBV4-2	15	TRBJ2-7	CASSQDWDRGYEQYF
TRBV7-2	15	TRBJ2-1	CASSLRGDSYNEQFF
TRBV7-9	18	TRBJ2-1	CASSLEVVATSGTNEQFF
TRBV7-3	18	TRBJ2-3	CASSPSSGGGRGTDTQYF
TRBV10-3	14	TRBJ2-1	CAIRPELGEGEQFF
TRBV4-1	15	TRBJ2-2	CASSEIPSSAGELFF
TRBV6-2/TRBV6-3	14	TRBJ1-1	CASSSTREETEAFF
TRBV27	12	TRBJ1-1	CASSPWGSEAFF
TRBV12-3/TRBV12-4	15	TRBJ1-5	CASSPGTSFNQPQHF
TRBV6-2/TRBV6-3	14	TRBJ2-1	CASSWTSGYNEQFF
TRBV29-1	13	TRBJ1-2	CSVRQPANYGYTF
TRBV14	15	TRBJ2-2	CASSPFGAYTGELFF
TRBV7-2	16	TRBJ2-7	CASSLAFDKLTYEQYF
TRBV28	13	TRBJ2-4	CASRGGRRDIQYF
TRBV29-1	13	TRBJ2-5	CSVQLAGLETQYF
TRBV29-1	15	TRBJ2-2	CSVVYGGLNTGELFF
TRBV21-1	13	TRBJ2-7	CASGGEGSRSIVF
TRBV18	14	TRBJ2-7	CASSPPGLYYEQYF
TRBV7-8	16	TRBJ1-2	CASSTYGYLGLYGYTF